What follows are 13 T cell receptor beta chains derived from one specimen sequenced in a study of Graves' ophthalmopathy and Graves' hyperthyroidism. RNA transcripts provided the template for amplifying TCR beta CDR3 regions. First-round RT-PCR employed HTBI primers, with a second-round multiplex PCR after it. TCRdb reprocessed the multiplex PCR reads with MiXCR, giving one entry per CDR3 protein. The sample lists around 1,000,000 distinct CDR3 sequences, 35% to 45% seen once, with roughly 11% in the top ten. The source material was peripheral blood or thyroid tissue (not recorded which). These receptors all come from an adult man with Graves' hyperthyroidism.

This clonotype was observed at least ten times. The chain carries TRBV9 and TRBJ1-2; unclear D gene. Germline CDR1 and CDR2: SGDLS and YYNGEE. The V gene lost 0 bases and the J gene lost 2 bases, with 14 bases spanning the gap. This CDR3 has 16 amino acids. The CDR3 DNA reads TGTGCCAGCAGCGTAGCTTCTGTCCCCGGCAACTATGGCTACACCTTC. Translating gives CASSVASVPGNYGYTF.

The table lists this clonotype with a count of one. The junction shows a germline mismatch at one end, possibly a read error. This sequence joins TRBV12-5 and TRBJ2-2; D perhaps matches TRBD1 (6 bases). Germline CDR1 is LGHNT and CDR2 is FRNRAP. This CDR3 has 15 residues. In nucleotides, the CDR3 is TGTGCCAGCAGTCCCCGGGACATCAACACCAGGGAGCTGTTTTTT. It encodes CASSPRDINTRELFF.

This clonotype was counted many times. The chain employs TRBV7-9 and TRBJ1-1, with D unclear. This CDR3 has 13 amino acids. Germline V gene lookup returns CDR1 SEHNR and CDR2 FQNEAQ (reference sequence). Trimming stripped 5 bases from V and 1 base from J, with 8 bases between. CDR3 sequence (DNA): TGTGCCAGCAGCGCCCCCGGGAACACTGAAGCTTTCTTT. Translation: CASSAPGNTEAFF.

The chain joins TRBV29-1 to TRBJ2-7; D may match TRBD1 or TRBD2 (5 bases each). V was pared by 6 bases and J by 4 bases, with 16 bases between. The germline V gene has CDR1 SQVTM and CDR2 ANQGSEA. This CDR3 spans 13 amino acids. The CDR3 loop reads CSVDYRDGYEQYF. The CDR3 coding sequence is TGCAGCGTGGATTACCGGGACGGGTACGAGCAGTACTTC.

Remarks on this clonotype: Just one base apart from a much larger clone, this may be a read error. The V call is TRBV10-3, the J call TRBJ2-7; possibly TRBD2 for D (6 bases). The CDR3 sequence is 13 residues long. The germline V and J ends were trimmed by 10 bases and 6 bases, with 19 bases remaining between them. Germline V gene sequence: CDR1 ENHRY, CDR2 SYGVKD. The chain's CDR3 is CATRADGGSEQYF. As DNA, the CDR3 is TGTGCCACCCGGGCCGATGGGGGGTCCGAGCAGTACTTC.

This clonotype was detected only a few times. This sequence joins TRBV28 and TRBJ1-1, with a weak D call TRBD1 (5 bases). The CDR3 is 12 amino acids. From germline, CDR1 is MDHEN and CDR2 SYDVKM. Trimming shortened V by 1 base and J by 8 bases, and 8 bases separated the two germline ends. Here the CDR3 DNA reads TGTGCCAGCAGTTTATTACCAGGGGAAGCTTTCTTT. Its translation is CASSLLPGEAFF.

The chain couples TRBV5-1 to TRBJ2-7; D perhaps matches TRBD1 (5 bases). The closer fit of TRBJ2-1 to the DNA end suggests the J call may be wrong. Germline assignment: CDR1 SGHRS and CDR2 YFSETQ. There are 14 residues in the CDR3. In DNA, the CDR3 is TGCGCCAGCAGCTTGCGAAGGGGTTCGGATGAGCAGTTCTTC. Amino acid sequence: CASSLRRGSDEQFF.

The chain is built from TRBV9 and TRBJ1-5; TRBD1 matches 7 bases. The CDR3 extends over 15 amino acids. V lost 4 bases and J lost 4; bases outside the gene matches: 8. CDR1 and CDR2 from the germline V gene are SGDLS and YYNGEE. In DNA, the CDR3 is TGTGCCAGCAGCCCCCGGGGACAGAATAATCAGCCCCAGCATTTT. Amino acid sequence: CASSPRGQNNQPQHF.

DNA of the CDR3: TGCAGCGTTGAAAGGGGACTAGCGGCCTACAATGAGCAGTTCTTC. Its translation: CSVERGLAAYNEQFF. The chain has TRBV29-1 and TRBJ2-1; 11 nucleotides line up with TRBD2. After removal of 2 bases from V and 2 bases from J, the junction contained 2 bases not matched to a gene. The CDR3 spans 15 residues. Germline V gene data show CDR1 as SQVTM and CDR2 as ANQGSEA.

The gene calls are TRBV10-3 and TRBJ2-7; a possible D gene is TRBD1 (6 bases). Germline V gives CDR1 ENHRY, CDR2 SYGVKD. V lost 2 bases and J lost 3, with 17 bases in between. CDR3 size: 16 residues. The CDR3 bases are TGTGCCATCAGTGAGGTCCCGGGACATACTCACTACGAGCAGTACTTC. As protein: CAISEVPGHTHYEQYF.

A word on this clonotype: A much larger clone differs by one base, so this may be a read error. The rearrangement uses TRBV19 and TRBJ1-5, with D tentatively TRBD1 (5 bases). V was cut by 9 bases and J by 10 bases, with 13 bases left in between. The CDR3 totals 11 residues. Germline V gene data show CDR1 as LNHDA and CDR2 as SQIVND (reference sequence). CDR3 sequence: CASRSQGPQHF. Here the CDR3 DNA reads TGTGCCAGCAGGAGTCAGGGACCCCAGCATTTT.

This clonotype occurred a few times. J is TRBJ1-1 and V is TRBV6-2 or TRBV6-3; D is undetermined. The V gene lost 6 bases and the J gene lost 4 bases, with 12 bases spanning the gap. Germline V CDR1 and CDR2: MNHEY, SVGEGT. This CDR3 region has 13 residues. This chain's CDR3 is CASRPRESTEAFF. The CDR3 DNA sequence: TGTGCCAGCAGACCTAGGGAGAGCACTGAAGCTTTCTTT.

The table lists this clonotype with many counts. The rearrangement uses TRBV5-4 and TRBJ1-2; 7 bases are shared with TRBD1. The germline V gene has CDR1 SGHNT and CDR2 YYREEE (reference sequence). V trimming: 4 bases; J trimming: 2 bases; junction bases outside the gene matches: 11. This CDR3 spans 16 amino acids. The CDR3 DNA reads as TGTGCCAGCAGCCACGGCCGACAGGGACTAAACTATGGCTACACCTTC. This codes for CASSHGRQGLNYGYTF. Full variable domain (missing parts from reference TRBV5-4 and TRBJ1-2): ETGVTQSPTHLIKTRGQQVTLRCSSQSGHNTVSWYQQALGQGPQFIFQYYREEENGRGNFPPRFSGLQFPNYSSELNVNALELDDSALYLCASSHGRQGLNYGYTFGSGTRLTVV.